The text below deals with one T cell receptor beta chain. The data were taken from a study of preoperative IRX-2 immunotherapy in early breast cancer. The method was immunoSEQ multiplex PCR; TCRdb's version includes in-frame clones alone and lacks a portion of them. This sample has approximately 26,000 clones, with approximately 77% found just once. Stated treatment: preoperative locoregional IRX-2 cytokine immunotherapy. This phase Ib study tested locoregional IRX-2 cytokine immunotherapy given before surgery. Germline V CDR1 and CDR2: KGHSH, LQKENI. The CDR3 sequence is 18 residues long. The V end lost 6 bases, the J end lost 0 bases, and 21 bases lay between the germline ends.

The sample was lymph node tissue, taken after IRX-2 immunotherapy. The receptor's source is a human donor with breast cancer. V usage is TRBV18 and J usage is TRBJ1-3; D may be TRBD1 (6 bases). CDR3 amino acids: CASSRITGTKSSGNTIYF. CDR3 DNA sequence: TGTGCCAGCTCTCGTATTACCGGGACAAAGAGCTCTGGAAACACCATATATTTT.